What follows are 26 T cell receptor beta chains derived from one specimen sequenced in a study of T cells after yellow fever vaccination. TCRdb redid the calling of the 5' RACE reads with MiXCR, one entry per CDR3 protein. The sample has about 96,000 distinct CDR3 sequences, about 8.4% seen once. The specimen was CD8+ T cells not binding an NS4B(214-222) dextramer, sorted from PBMCs, collected approximately 16 days after the first yellow fever vaccination. The origin of the receptors is a man younger than 35 who received the YFV17D yellow fever vaccine.

This clonotype was seen a few times. The gene calls are TRBV12-3 or TRBV12-4 and TRBJ2-3; 11 bases are shared with TRBD2. The CDR3 runs to 14 residues. With 3 bases clipped from V and 6 bases from J, the junction kept 2 bases outside the gene matches. The chain's CDR3 is CASSFSGGADTQYF. CDR3 in DNA: TGTGCCAGCAGTTTTAGCGGGGGGGCTGATACGCAGTATTTT.

This chain joins TRBV11-2 and TRBJ2-3, with TRBD2 matching 10 bases. Per germline, CDR1 SGHAT and CDR2 FQNNGV. Trimming cost V 8 bases and J 0 bases; bases outside gene matches: 8. This CDR3 is 16 amino acids long. Written as DNA, the CDR3 is TGTGCCAGCGGCGCGCAGCGGGGGGGAAGCACAGATACGCAGTATTTT. It specifies CASGAQRGGSTDTQYF.

This clonotype appeared a few times. CDR3 amino acids: CASSQDRSGGYGYTF. CDR3 coding DNA: TGCGCCAGCAGCCAAGATCGGTCAGGGGGGTATGGCTACACCTTC. This sequence joins TRBV4-3 and TRBJ1-2, with 7 nucleotides matching TRBD1. CDR1 LGHNA and CDR2 YSLEER come from the germline V gene. The V gene end was trimmed by 0 bases and the J gene end by 5 bases; junction bases not matched to a gene: 6. This CDR3 has 15 residues.

The V call is TRBV13, the J call TRBJ2-2, with a tentative D call TRBD2 (6 bases). V was pared by 3 bases and J by 0 bases, with 17 bases between. The CDR3 covers 18 residues. Per germline, CDR1 PRHDT and CDR2 FYEKMQ (reference sequence). CDR3: CASSFPGSGEANTGELFF. As DNA, the CDR3 is TGTGCCAGCAGCTTCCCCGGCTCGGGAGAGGCGAACACCGGGGAGCTGTTTTTT.

The CDR3 loop is CASSLRVSGYGYTF. For the CDR3, the DNA is TGTGCCAGCAGTTTAAGGGTCTCAGGGTATGGCTACACCTTC. This chain joins TRBV27 and TRBJ1-2; the D gene is possibly TRBD1 (5 bases). The CDR3 covers 14 residues. V dropped 2 bases and J dropped 5 bases, with 12 bases sitting between them. CDR1 and CDR2 (germline): MNHEY, SMNVEV (reference sequence).

This clonotype was recorded a few times. This chain connects TRBV6-2 or TRBV6-3 to TRBJ1-1; D is unclear. The CDR3 has 12 amino acids. The germline V gene has CDR1 MNHEY and CDR2 SVGEGT. Trimming took off 7 bases at V and 6 bases at J, with 12 bases between the two ends. The CDR3 bases are TGTGCCAGCACCGACGATTGGGCTGAAGCTTTCTTT. Translated, it gives CASTDDWAEAFF.

This clonotype was observed a few times. The chain has TRBV4-3 and TRBJ2-2; D remains ambiguous. In germline, CDR1 is LGHNA, CDR2 YSLEER. The CDR3 totals 14 residues. V lost 5 bases and J lost 0, with 7 bases in between. This CDR3 reads CASSNRANTGELFF. The CDR3 bases are TGCGCCAGCAGCAATAGGGCGAACACCGGGGAGCTGTTTTTT.

This clonotype was observed a few times. The chain employs TRBV4-1 and TRBJ2-7; 7 bases are a match to TRBD1. With V trimmed by 2 bases and J by 2 bases, 9 bases remained unmatched. CDR3 length: 16 residues. Looked up from germline, CDR1 is MGHRA and CDR2 is YSYEKL. The DNA for the CDR3 is TGCGCCAGCAGCCAACTGGAACAGGGGTTAACCTACGAGCAGTACTTC. Encoded protein: CASSQLEQGLTYEQYF.

This clonotype was seen ten or more times. The V gene is TRBV29-1, the J gene TRBJ1-1; TRBD1 matches at 10 bases. The germline gives CDR1 SQVTM, CDR2 ANQGSEA. This CDR3 has 12 amino acids. Unmatched junction bases numbered 3, after V lost 7 bases and J lost 4 bases. Here the CDR3 reads CSAGQGGTEAFF. Written as DNA, the CDR3 is TGCAGCGCCGGACAGGGGGGCACTGAAGCTTTCTTT.

The chain carries TRBV6-1 and TRBJ2-3; weak D call: TRBD2 (5 bases). Between the trimmed V and J ends, which lost 6 bases and 6 bases, there was a span of 22 bases. CDR1 and CDR2 from the germline V gene are MNHNS and SASEGT. This CDR3 has 16 amino acids. CDR3 DNA: TGTGCCAGCAGGGAACCTGGAGGCGGAGTTTGGGATACGCAGTATTTT. This gives the protein CASREPGGGVWDTQYF.

This clonotype has a handful of counts. V gene TRBV4-1 combines with J gene TRBJ2-3; D remains unclear. Trimming stripped 1 base from V and 2 bases from J, with 7 bases between. CDR3 size: 14 residues. Per germline, CDR1 MGHRA and CDR2 YSYEKL. The CDR3 DNA reads TGCGCCAGCAGCCAAGCACAGAACACAGATACGCAGTATTTT. This codes for CASSQAQNTDTQYF.

This sequence joins TRBV7-3 and TRBJ2-1; perhaps TRBD1 as D (5 bases). The CDR3 is 14 residues long. The germline V and J ends were trimmed by 4 bases and 5 bases, with 12 bases remaining between them. CDR1 is SGHTA and CDR2 is FQGTGA in the germline V gene. The CDR3: CASSSTGVDNEQFF. For the CDR3, the DNA is TGTGCCAGCAGCTCAACAGGCGTTGACAATGAGCAGTTCTTC. The complete variable domain, with remaining parts taken from reference TRBV7-3 and TRBJ2-1, reads GAGVSQTPSNKVTEKGKYVELRCDPISGHTALYWYRQSLGQGPEFLIYFQGTGAADDSGLPNDRFFAVRPEGSVSTLKIQRTERGDSAVYLCASSSTGVDNEQFFGPGTRLTVL.

This clonotype has ten or more counts. The chain joins TRBV4-1 to TRBJ2-6, with D perhaps TRBD2 (6 bases). CDR1 is MGHRA and CDR2 is YSYEKL in the germline V gene. This CDR3 is 17 amino acids long. V lost 4 bases to trimming and J lost 1 base, with 14 bases between them. The CDR3 DNA is TGCGCCAGCAGCCGAACTAGGGAGGTATCTGGGGCCAACGTCCTGACTTTC. Translation: CASSRTREVSGANVLTF.

Turning to this clonotype: Germline is not matched at one junction end, which may reflect a read error. The chain has TRBV7-3 and TRBJ1-1; 9 bases are shared with TRBD1. The CDR3 is 17 amino acids. Germline CDR1 is SGHTA and CDR2 is FQGTGA. The CDR3 is CAISVVHRGRFDTEAFF. In nucleotides, the CDR3 is TGTGCCATCAGCGTCGTCCACAGGGGGCGATTTGACACTGAAGCTTTCTTT.

This clonotype has just a few counts. The chain is built from TRBV7-6 and TRBJ1-1, with 7 positions matching TRBD1. The CDR3 spans 15 residues. Trimming took 2 bases from V and 3 from J; bases not matched to a gene: 6. Per the germline V gene, CDR1 is SGHVS and CDR2 is FNYEAQ. Here the CDR3 DNA reads TGTGCCAGCAGCTTAAAGGGGGCAGGGTACACTGAAGCTTTCTTT. It yields the protein CASSLKGAGYTEAFF.

In its sample, this clonotype was seen a few times. The rearrangement joins TRBV7-9 to TRBJ1-1; no firm D call. Germline V lookup: CDR1 SEHNR, CDR2 FQNEAQ (reference sequence). The CDR3 consists of 14 residues. The V end lost 1 base, the J end lost 4 bases, and 10 bases lay between the germline ends. The CDR3, as DNA: TGTGCCAGCAGCTTAGACGGCCGAGCCACTGAAGCTTTCTTT. As protein: CASSLDGRATEAFF.

This clonotype was seen at least ten times. The chain links TRBV5-1 to TRBJ1-4; D remains ambiguous. V dropped 4 bases and J dropped 1 base, with 11 bases sitting between them. Germline CDR1 SGHRS, CDR2 YFSETQ. This CDR3 is built from 15 residues. The CDR3 spells CASSTGFGTNEKLFF. As DNA, the CDR3 is TGCGCCAGCAGCACCGGGTTCGGAACTAATGAAAAACTGTTTTTT.

The V and J genes are TRBV29-1 and TRBJ2-1; no clear D gene. This CDR3 spans 13 amino acids. Trimming pared 7 bases from V and 0 bases from J, leaving 10 bases between. The germline gives CDR1 SQVTM, CDR2 ANQGSEA. The CDR3 DNA follows: TGCAGCGCTATGCTAAGCTCCTACAATGAGCAGTTCTTC. Protein sequence: CSAMLSSYNEQFF.

This clonotype has a handful of counts. The chain combines TRBV7-8 with TRBJ2-5; D unclear. The CDR3 has 14 amino acids. V lost 4 bases and J 5 bases, leaving 14 bases between the germline ends. Per the germline V gene, CDR1 is SGHVS and CDR2 is FQNEAQ. The CDR3 coding sequence is TGTGCCAGCAGCTCGCGACAAGGATGGGAGACCCAGTACTTC. Translating gives CASSSRQGWETQYF. Using reference TRBV7-8 and TRBJ2-5 for the parts outside the CDR3, the full variable domain is GAGVSQSPRYKVAKRGQDVALRCDPISGHVSLFWYQQALGQGPEFLTYFQNEAQLDKSGLPSDRFFAERPEGSVSTLKIQRTQQEDSAVYLCASSSRQGWETQYFGPGTRLLVL.

This clonotype was found a few times. This rearrangement joins TRBV30 to TRBJ2-6, with 14 positions matching TRBD2. CDR1 and CDR2 (germline): GTSNPN, SVGIG (reference sequence). J lost 1 base, V lost 3 bases, and 11 bases had no gene match. The CDR3 totals 20 residues. Here the CDR3 reads CAWRRGLGTSGGSGANVLTF. The CDR3 region has the DNA TGTGCCTGGAGGCGAGGGCTTGGGACTAGCGGGGGTTCTGGGGCCAACGTCCTGACTTTC.

This clonotype showed up just a few times. The chain employs TRBV6-2 or TRBV6-3 and TRBJ1-1; no reliable D call. Per germline, CDR1 MNHEY and CDR2 SVGEGT. V dropped 0 bases and J dropped 1 base, with 6 bases sitting between them. The CDR3 runs to 14 residues. CDR3 DNA: TGTGCCAGCAGTTACTCCGGGTGGAACACTGAAGCTTTCTTT. Amino acid sequence: CASSYSGWNTEAFF.

To note about this clonotype: A read error may explain this, as a much larger clone is one base away. The chain has TRBV7-9 and TRBJ2-7; D is unresolved. There are 12 residues in the CDR3. Looked up from germline, CDR1 is SEHNR and CDR2 is FQNEAQ (reference sequence). The CDR3, as DNA: TGTGCCCGCAGCTCATTATCATACGAGCAGTACTTC. The encoded protein is CARSSLSYEQYF.

This chain connects TRBV4-1 to TRBJ2-2; 8 nucleotides agree with TRBD1. Looked up from germline, CDR1 is MGHRA and CDR2 is YSYEKL. V lost 2 bases to trimming and J lost 4 bases; unmatched junction nucleotides: 6. The CDR3 contains 16 residues. As DNA, the CDR3 is TGCGCCAGCAGCCAAACACCGGGACAGGTCACCGGGGAGCTGTTTTTT. As protein: CASSQTPGQVTGELFF.

This clonotype was counted at least ten times. The chain uses TRBV6-6 and TRBJ2-2; D not resolved. The germline V gene has CDR1 MNHNY and CDR2 SVGAGI (reference sequence). The CDR3 covers 11 residues. V lost 4 bases and J lost 5, with 2 bases in between. The CDR3 region is CASSLTGELFF. CDR3 nucleotide sequence: TGTGCCAGCAGTTTAACCGGGGAGCTGTTTTTT.

The chain combines TRBV2 with TRBJ2-5; D is perhaps TRBD1 or TRBD2 (6 bases each). This CDR3 is 14 amino acids long. The germline V and J ends were trimmed by 2 bases and 3 bases, with 10 bases remaining between them. Germline V gives CDR1 SNHLY, CDR2 FYNNEI. The CDR3 coding sequence is TGTGCCAGCAGTGAATTCGGGGGCAAAGAGACCCAGTACTTC. Its protein is CASSEFGGKETQYF. Drawing the rest from reference TRBV2 and TRBJ2-5, the complete variable domain is EPEVTQTPSHQVTQMGQEVILRCVPISNHLYFYWYRQILGQKVEFLVSFYNNEISEKSEIFDDQFSVERPDGSNFTLKIRSTKLEDSAMYFCASSEFGGKETQYFGPGTRLLVL.

This clonotype was seen a handful of times. The V and J genes are TRBV5-1 and TRBJ2-7, with 11 nucleotides matching TRBD1. J lost 5 bases, V lost 3 bases, and 7 bases had no gene match. The CDR3 loop spans 15 amino acids. Germline V lookup: CDR1 SGHRS, CDR2 YFSETQ. The CDR3 reads CASSWLGTGGDEQYF. In DNA form, the CDR3 reads TGCGCCAGCAGCTGGCTGGGGACAGGGGGTGACGAGCAGTACTTC.